These 13 T cell receptor beta chains share one sample of origin, sequenced in a study of Ad26.COV2.S vaccination and SARS-CoV-2 variants. The treatment denotes: around 19 received Ad26.COV2.S at low or high dose, single or two shots; about 5 received placebo; per-sample allocation not given. Following the first vaccine or placebo injection, samples were taken on day 63. The table came from immunoSEQ multiplex PCR; TCRdb's copy has only in-frame clones and leaves some out. The repertoire consists of 350,000 to 450,000 clones, with about 89% occurring once and the leading ten covering about 2%. Sequenced material: peripheral blood, taken in a trial of Ad26.COV2.S vaccine versus placebo. The source of these receptors is a person aged 18-60 years who received the Ad26.COV2.S COVID-19 vaccine or a placebo.

The chain employs TRBV5-1 and TRBJ2-7; D possibly corresponds to TRBD1 (6 bases). Germline lookup yields CDR1 SGHRS and CDR2 YFSETQ. The CDR3 loop spans 14 amino acids. The V end lost 2 bases, the J end lost 5 bases, and 14 bases lay between the germline ends. Written as DNA, the CDR3 is TGCGCCAGCAGCTTAGGGGCAGGGGAGAACGAGCAGTACTTC. It codes for CASSLGAGENEQYF.

The rearrangement links TRBV7-3 to TRBJ2-1, with a possible D match to TRBD2 (5 bases). This CDR3 contains 16 residues. From germline, CDR1 is SGHTA and CDR2 FQGTGA. V lost 5 bases to trimming and J lost 0 bases, with 14 bases between them. The CDR3 region has the DNA TGTGCCAGCAGCCGGACTGGCCGAGGCTCCTACAATGAGCAGTTCTTC. It encodes CASSRTGRGSYNEQFF.

The gene calls are TRBV12-5 and TRBJ2-7; 8 bases match TRBD2. The V gene's germline CDR1 is LGHNT and CDR2 FRNRAP. V dropped 9 bases and J dropped 1; count of bases not matched to a gene: 8. The length of the CDR3 is 14 residues. CDR3 nucleotides: TGTGCTAGCGCCCGGGGGGGGACGTCCTACGAGCAGTACTTC. Its protein is CASARGGTSYEQYF.

The DNA for the CDR3 is TGTGCCTGGGGAACCGGACTAGGGCACTACAATGAGCAGTTCTTC. Its translation is CAWGTGLGHYNEQFF. The V call is TRBV30, the J call TRBJ2-1; TRBD2 matches at 7 bases. The CDR3 consists of 15 residues. The trim removed 5 bases at V and 3 bases at J, leaving 10 bases unmatched. From germline, CDR1 is GTSNPN and CDR2 SVGIG (reference sequence).

V and J are TRBV28 and TRBJ2-5; D might be TRBD2 (6 bases). Looked up from germline, CDR1 is MDHEN and CDR2 is SYDVKM. The germline V and J ends were trimmed by 4 bases and 2 bases, with 11 bases remaining between them. The CDR3 contains 14 residues. The CDR3 here is CASSWGVRQETQYF. The CDR3 coding sequence is TGTGCCAGCAGTTGGGGGGTGAGACAAGAGACCCAGTACTTC.

The rearrangement links TRBV6-5 to TRBJ2-2; 8 bases are shared with TRBD2. The length of the CDR3 is 16 residues. The germline CDR1 and CDR2 sequences are MNHEY and SVGAGI. V lost 2 bases and J lost 5; bases outside the gene matches: 7. The CDR3: CASSYLGTSITGELFF. As DNA, the CDR3 is TGTGCCAGCAGTTACCTAGGGACTAGTATAACCGGGGAGCTGTTTTTT.

The CDR3 nucleotides are TGCGCCAGCAGCCAACAAGGAACAGGGTTGGACAATGAGCAGTTCTTC. This translates into CASSQQGTGLDNEQFF. This chain links TRBV4-1 with TRBJ2-1; possibly TRBD1 for D (6 bases). Germline V gives CDR1 MGHRA, CDR2 YSYEKL. The CDR3 spans 16 residues. V was shortened by 2 bases and J by 5 bases, with 16 bases between the two germline ends.

V and J are TRBV2 and TRBJ1-1, with D hard to call. This CDR3 comprises 12 residues. The germline V gene has CDR1 SNHLY and CDR2 FYNNEI. V was clipped by 8 bases and J by 2 bases, with 9 bases between them. CDR3 sequence reads: CASFDGNTEAFF. CDR3 DNA sequence: TGTGCCAGCTTTGACGGTAACACTGAAGCTTTCTTT.

The chain combines TRBV5-1 with TRBJ1-4; 8 positions match TRBD1. This CDR3 spans 14 amino acids. The V and J ends lost 2 bases and 3 bases, in that order; junction bases with no gene match: 0. CDR1 is SGHRS and CDR2 is YFSETQ in the germline V gene. CDR3 in DNA: TGCGCCAGCAGCTTACAGGGGGCTAATGAAAAACTGTTTTTT. It encodes CASSLQGANEKLFF.

This chain links TRBV5-6 with TRBJ1-1; the match to TRBD1 covers 7 bases. Germline V gene data show CDR1 as SGHDT and CDR2 as YYEEEE. V shed 3 bases and J 2 bases; nucleotides not matched to a gene: 4. The CDR3 totals 14 residues. As DNA, the CDR3 is TGTGCCAGCAGCTCGAGACAGGGAAACACTGAAGCTTTCTTT. This encodes CASSSRQGNTEAFF.

This rearrangement joins TRBV11-1 to TRBJ2-1; TRBD1 or TRBD2 may be the D gene (5 bases each). This CDR3 is 15 amino acids long. Germline V lookup: CDR1 SGHAT, CDR2 FQDESV (reference sequence). V was trimmed by 1 base and J by 0 bases, leaving 7 bases between them. Here the CDR3 DNA reads TGTGCCAGCAGCTTAGGGGGGAGCTCCTACAATGAGCAGTTCTTC. Translation gives CASSLGGSSYNEQFF.

The table lists this clone with a count of one. The chain carries TRBV11-3 and TRBJ2-7, with D perhaps assigned TRBD1 or TRBD2 (5 bases each). Trimming took off 0 bases at V and 8 bases at J, with 20 bases between the two ends. CDR1 and CDR2 (germline): SGHNT, YENEEA. There are 16 residues in the CDR3. The CDR3 protein is CASSLDVPGPRRKQYF. In nucleotides, the CDR3 is TGTGCCAGCAGCTTAGACGTACCGGGACCACGTCGAAAGCAGTACTTC.

This clone has a handful of counts. CDR3 nucleotides: TGTGCCAGCAGCTTGGGACTAGCGGGAGCCGGGGAGCTGTTTTTT. It yields the protein CASSLGLAGAGELFF. This sequence joins TRBV6-5 and TRBJ2-2, with 14 bases that match TRBD2. CDR1 and CDR2 from the germline V gene are MNHEY and SVGAGI. V shed 6 bases and J 6 bases; nucleotides not matched to a gene: 3. The CDR3 runs 15 residues.